This T cell receptor beta chain comes out of a study of blood T cells in healthy people across ages. The authors ran a second PCR of 7 to 11 cycles using a sample-barcoded 5' primer and a J-beta primer mix. TCRdb analysed the 5' RACE reads with MiXCR anew, one entry per CDR3 protein. The sample gives fewer than 1.5 million distinct CDR3 sequences, approximately 42% of which show up once; approximately 7.9% is in the top ten. The length of the CDR3 is 16 residues. The junction had 7 bases not matched to a gene; V was cut back by 2 bases and J by 0 bases. Germline values: CDR1 DFQATT, CDR2 SNEGSKA (reference sequence).

The receptor comes from a young woman in good health. Sequencing was carried out using blood. The J gene is TRBJ2-1, the V gene TRBV20-1, with 7 positions matching TRBD2. CDR3 sequence (DNA): TGCAGTGCTAGATCCCTACGCGGGGGCTCCTACAATGAGCAGTTCTTC. Amino acid sequence: CSARSLRGGSYNEQFF.